This T cell receptor (beta chain) was retrieved from a study of blood T cell repertoires in COVID-19. Method: immunoSEQ multiplex PCR; TCRdb's copy keeps in-frame clones and lacks some. This sample has about 28,000 clones, with around 90% found just once. In germline, CDR1 is KGHSH, CDR2 LQKENI. Losses at the gene ends were 2 bases for V and 3 bases for J; bases not matched to a gene: 8. The CDR3 length is 19 residues. V gene TRBV18 combines with J gene TRBJ2-3; 16 bases agree with TRBD2. This TCR was sampled from a man aged 60 to 75 with active COVID-19. What was sequenced was peripheral blood. The CDR3, as DNA: TGTGCCAGCTCACCATACGGGACTAGCGGGGGGGCCAAGACAGATACGCAGTATTTT. Translating it yields CASSPYGTSGGAKTDTQYF.